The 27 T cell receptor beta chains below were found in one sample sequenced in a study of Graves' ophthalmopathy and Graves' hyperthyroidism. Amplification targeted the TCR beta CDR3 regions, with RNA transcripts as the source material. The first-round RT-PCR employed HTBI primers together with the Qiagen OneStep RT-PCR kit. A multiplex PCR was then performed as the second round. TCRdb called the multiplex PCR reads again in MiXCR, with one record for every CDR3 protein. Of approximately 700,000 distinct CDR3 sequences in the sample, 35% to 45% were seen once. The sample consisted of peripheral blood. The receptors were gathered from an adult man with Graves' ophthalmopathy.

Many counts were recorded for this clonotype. The CDR3 is CASRRGLAPGETQYF. Here the CDR3 DNA reads TGTGCTAGCCGGAGGGGACTAGCGCCCGGAGAGACCCAGTACTTC. V is TRBV7-7 and J is TRBJ2-5; the match to TRBD2 covers 10 bases. CDR1 and CDR2 from the germline V gene are SSHAT and FNYEAQ (reference sequence). The CDR3 contains 15 residues.

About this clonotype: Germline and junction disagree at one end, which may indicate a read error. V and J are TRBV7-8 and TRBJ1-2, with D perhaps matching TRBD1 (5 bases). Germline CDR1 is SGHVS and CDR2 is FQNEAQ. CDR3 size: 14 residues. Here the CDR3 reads CASSSGSLNYGYTF. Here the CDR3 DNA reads TGCGCCAGCAGTTCAGGGAGTTTAAACTATGGCTACACCTTC.

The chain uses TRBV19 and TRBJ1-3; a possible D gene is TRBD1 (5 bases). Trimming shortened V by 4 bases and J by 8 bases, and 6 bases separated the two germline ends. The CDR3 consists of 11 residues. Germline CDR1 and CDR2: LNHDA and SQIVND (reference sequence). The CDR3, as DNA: TGTGCCAGTAGTAAACAGGACACCATATATTTT. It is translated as CASSKQDTIYF.

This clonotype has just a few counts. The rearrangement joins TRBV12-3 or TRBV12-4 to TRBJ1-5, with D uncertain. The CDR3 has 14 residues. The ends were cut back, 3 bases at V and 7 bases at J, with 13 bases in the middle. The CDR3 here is CASSLSFPHQPQHF. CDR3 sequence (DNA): TGTGCCAGCAGTTTGTCCTTCCCCCACCAGCCCCAGCATTTT.

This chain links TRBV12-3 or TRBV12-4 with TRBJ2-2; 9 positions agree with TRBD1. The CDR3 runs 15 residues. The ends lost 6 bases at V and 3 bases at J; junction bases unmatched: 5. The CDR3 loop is CASRMTGGDTGELFF. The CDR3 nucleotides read TGTGCCAGCAGAATGACAGGGGGGGACACCGGGGAGCTGTTTTTT.

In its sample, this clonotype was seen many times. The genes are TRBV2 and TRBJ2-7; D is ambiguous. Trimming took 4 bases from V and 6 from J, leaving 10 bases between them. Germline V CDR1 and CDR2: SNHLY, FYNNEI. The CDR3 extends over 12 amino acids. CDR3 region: CASSGVGFEQYF. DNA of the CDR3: TGTGCCAGCAGTGGTGTAGGGTTCGAGCAGTACTTC.

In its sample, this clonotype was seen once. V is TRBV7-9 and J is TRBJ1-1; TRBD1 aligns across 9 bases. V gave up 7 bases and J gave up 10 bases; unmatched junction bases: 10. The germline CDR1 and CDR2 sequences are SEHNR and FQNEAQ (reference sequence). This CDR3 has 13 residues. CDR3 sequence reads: CASTATGGPAAFF. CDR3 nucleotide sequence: TGTGCCAGCACCGCAACAGGGGGCCCTGCAGCTTTCTTT.

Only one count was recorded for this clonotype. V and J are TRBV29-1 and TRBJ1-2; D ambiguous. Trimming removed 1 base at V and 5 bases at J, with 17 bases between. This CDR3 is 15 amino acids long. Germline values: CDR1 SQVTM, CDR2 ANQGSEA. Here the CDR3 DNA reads TGCAGCGTTGAAGGGGAGGCGCGAGCCCCGTATGGCTACACCTTC. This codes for CSVEGEARAPYGYTF. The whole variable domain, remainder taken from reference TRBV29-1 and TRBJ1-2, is SAVISQKPSRDICQRGTSLTIQCQVDSQVTMMFWYRQQPGQSLTLIATANQGSEATYESGFVIDKFPISRPNLTFSTLTVSNMSPEDSSIYLCSVEGEARAPYGYTFGSGTRLTVV.

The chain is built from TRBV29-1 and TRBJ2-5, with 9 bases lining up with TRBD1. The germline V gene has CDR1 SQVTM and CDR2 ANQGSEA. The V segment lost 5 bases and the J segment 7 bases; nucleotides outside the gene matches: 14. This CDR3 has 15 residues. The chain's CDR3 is CSVLTWDRVVGTQYF. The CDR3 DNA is TGCAGCGTTCTAACCTGGGACAGGGTGGTTGGGACCCAGTACTTC.

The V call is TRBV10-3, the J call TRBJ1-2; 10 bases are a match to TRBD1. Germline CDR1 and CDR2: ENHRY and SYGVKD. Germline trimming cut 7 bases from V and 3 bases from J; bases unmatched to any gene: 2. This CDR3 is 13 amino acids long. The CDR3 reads CAIMTGGHYGYTF. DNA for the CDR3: TGTGCCATCATGACAGGGGGCCACTATGGCTACACCTTC.

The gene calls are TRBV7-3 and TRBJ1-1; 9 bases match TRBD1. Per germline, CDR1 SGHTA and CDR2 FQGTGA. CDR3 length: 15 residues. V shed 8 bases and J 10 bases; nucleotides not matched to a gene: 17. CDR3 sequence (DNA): TGTGCCAGCTTAACAGGGGGCGAGAACGGACACGGAGCTTTCTTT. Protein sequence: CASLTGGENGHGAFF.

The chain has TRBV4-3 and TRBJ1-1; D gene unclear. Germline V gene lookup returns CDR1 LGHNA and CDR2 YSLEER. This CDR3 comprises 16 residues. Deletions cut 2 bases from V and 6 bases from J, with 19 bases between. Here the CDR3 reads CASSQSWTGRVSEAFF. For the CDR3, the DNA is TGCGCCAGCAGCCAAAGCTGGACGGGGAGGGTCTCTGAAGCTTTCTTT.

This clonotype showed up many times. The chain's CDR3 is CASSTGWPHEQYF. As DNA, the CDR3 is TGTGCCAGCAGCACGGGGTGGCCCCACGAGCAGTACTTC. The chain has TRBV7-8 and TRBJ2-7; weak D call: TRBD2 (5 bases). Per germline, CDR1 SGHVS and CDR2 FQNEAQ. The CDR3 is 13 amino acids. V dropped 5 bases and J dropped 5 bases, with 13 bases sitting between them.

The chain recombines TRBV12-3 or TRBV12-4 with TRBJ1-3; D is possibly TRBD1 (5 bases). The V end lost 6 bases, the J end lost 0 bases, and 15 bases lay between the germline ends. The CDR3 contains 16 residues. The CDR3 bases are TGTGCCAGCAGCCAAGACGCAGGACACTCTGGAAACACCATATATTTT. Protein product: CASSQDAGHSGNTIYF.

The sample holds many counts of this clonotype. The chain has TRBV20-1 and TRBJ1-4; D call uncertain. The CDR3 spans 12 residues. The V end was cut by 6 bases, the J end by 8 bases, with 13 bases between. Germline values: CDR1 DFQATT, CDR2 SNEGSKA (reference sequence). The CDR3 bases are TGCAGTGCGGGGTCAGGTGGGGAAAAACTGTTTTTT. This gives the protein CSAGSGGEKLFF.

This chain's CDR3 is CASSSVGAGELFF. The CDR3 nucleotides read TGTGCCAGCAGTTCTGTAGGGGCCGGGGAGCTGTTTTTT. The J gene is TRBJ2-2, the V gene TRBV6-5; TRBD1 is a possible D gene (5 bases). The CDR3 runs to 13 residues. From germline, CDR1 is MNHEY and CDR2 SVGAGI. Trimming left V 4 bases short and J 6 bases short, with 9 bases between.

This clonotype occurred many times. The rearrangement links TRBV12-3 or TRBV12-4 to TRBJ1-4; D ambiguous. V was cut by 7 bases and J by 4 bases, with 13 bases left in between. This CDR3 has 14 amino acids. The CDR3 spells CASTLELFNEKLFF. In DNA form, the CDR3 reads TGTGCCAGCACCCTGGAACTGTTTAATGAAAAACTGTTTTTT.

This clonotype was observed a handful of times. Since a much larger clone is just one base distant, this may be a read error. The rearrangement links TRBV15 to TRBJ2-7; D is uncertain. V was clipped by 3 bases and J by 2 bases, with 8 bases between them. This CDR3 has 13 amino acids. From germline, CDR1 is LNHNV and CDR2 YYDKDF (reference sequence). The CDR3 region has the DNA TGTGCCACCAGCAGCGGACGGACCTACGAGCAGTACTTC. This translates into CATSSGRTYEQYF.

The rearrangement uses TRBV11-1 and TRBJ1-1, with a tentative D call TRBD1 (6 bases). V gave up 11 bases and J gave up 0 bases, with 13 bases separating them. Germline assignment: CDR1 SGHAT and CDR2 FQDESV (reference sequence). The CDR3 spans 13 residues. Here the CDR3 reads CAWRQGLNTEAFF. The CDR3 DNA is TGTGCCTGGAGGCAGGGGTTGAACACTGAAGCTTTCTTT.

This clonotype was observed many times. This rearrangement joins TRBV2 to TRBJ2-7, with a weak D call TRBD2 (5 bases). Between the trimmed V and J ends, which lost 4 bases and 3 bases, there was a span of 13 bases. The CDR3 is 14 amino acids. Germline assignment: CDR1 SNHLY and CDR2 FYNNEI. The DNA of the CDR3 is TGTGCCAGCAGTGCGGGGAGCCCTCTCTACGAGCAGTACTTC. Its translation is CASSAGSPLYEQYF.

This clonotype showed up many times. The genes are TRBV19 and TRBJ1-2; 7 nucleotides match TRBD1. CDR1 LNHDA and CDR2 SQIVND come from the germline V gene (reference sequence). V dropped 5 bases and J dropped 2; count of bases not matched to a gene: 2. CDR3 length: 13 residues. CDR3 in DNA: TGTGCCAGTAGTGGGACAGTGAACTATGGCTACACCTTC. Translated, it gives CASSGTVNYGYTF.

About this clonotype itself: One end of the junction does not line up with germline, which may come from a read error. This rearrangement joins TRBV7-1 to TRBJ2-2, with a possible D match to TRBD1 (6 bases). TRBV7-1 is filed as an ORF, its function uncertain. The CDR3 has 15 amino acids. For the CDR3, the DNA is TGCGCCAGCAGCTCTGGGGGCACCTACACCGGGGAGCTGTTTTTT. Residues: CASSSGGTYTGELFF.

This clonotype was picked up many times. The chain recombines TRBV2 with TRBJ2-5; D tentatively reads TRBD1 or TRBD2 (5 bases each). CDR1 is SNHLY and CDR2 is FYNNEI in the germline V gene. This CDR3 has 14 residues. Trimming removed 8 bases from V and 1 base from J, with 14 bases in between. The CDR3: CASHRGRTQETQYF. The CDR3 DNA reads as TGTGCCAGCCATAGGGGACGGACCCAAGAGACCCAGTACTTC.

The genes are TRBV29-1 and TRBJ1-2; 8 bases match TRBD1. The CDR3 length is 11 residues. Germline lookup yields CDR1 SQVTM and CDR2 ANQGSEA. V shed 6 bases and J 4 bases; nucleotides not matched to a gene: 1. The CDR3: CSVTGVYGYTF. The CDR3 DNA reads TGCAGCGTGACAGGGGTCTATGGCTACACCTTC.

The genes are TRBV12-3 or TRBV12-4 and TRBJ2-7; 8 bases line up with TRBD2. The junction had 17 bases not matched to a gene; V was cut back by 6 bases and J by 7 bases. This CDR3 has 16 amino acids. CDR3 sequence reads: CASSASLGGGLGEQYF. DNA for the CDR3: TGTGCCAGCAGCGCTTCCCTAGGCGGGGGGCTAGGGGAGCAGTACTTC.

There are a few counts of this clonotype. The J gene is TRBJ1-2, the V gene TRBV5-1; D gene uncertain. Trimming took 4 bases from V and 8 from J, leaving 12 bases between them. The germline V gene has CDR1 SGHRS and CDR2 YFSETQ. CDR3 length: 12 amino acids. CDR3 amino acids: CASSQGYLGYTF. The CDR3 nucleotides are TGCGCCAGCAGCCAAGGATATCTGGGCTACACCTTC.

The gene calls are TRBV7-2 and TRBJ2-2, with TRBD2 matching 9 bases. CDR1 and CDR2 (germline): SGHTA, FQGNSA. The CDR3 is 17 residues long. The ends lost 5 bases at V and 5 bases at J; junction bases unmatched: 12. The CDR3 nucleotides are TGTGCCAGCAGCCAAGGTGGTAGCGGGGGAAGGACCGGGGAGCTGTTTTTT. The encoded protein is CASSQGGSGGRTGELFF.